Below are 15 T cell receptor beta chains sequenced from a single sample in a study of metastatic and nonmetastatic thyroid tumors. TCRdb recomputed clones from the PCR reads via MiXCR. Altogether some 15,000 clones are present, 23% being singletons, with the ten largest covering around 8.6%. None of the patients had undergone any treatment ahead of thyroid surgery. The sequenced sample consisted of blood. These receptor sequences come from a female donor with papillary thyroid cancer or a benign thyroid nodule (not recorded which). Some clones in this sample may be carry-over from other donors' samples.

This clone was counted many times. The chain recombines TRBV9 with TRBJ2-1; 8 nucleotides line up with TRBD2. Trimming took 0 bases from V and 3 from J; bases not matched to a gene: 2. Germline V gene sequence: CDR1 SGDLS, CDR2 YYNGEE. The CDR3 is 15 residues long. The CDR3 reads CASSVDSGVYNEQFF. CDR3 coding DNA: TGTGCCAGCAGCGTAGATAGCGGGGTCTACAATGAGCAGTTCTTC.

In its sample, this clone ranks as medium-sized. The rearrangement joins TRBV6-4 to TRBJ1-1; D remains ambiguous. This CDR3 comprises 16 residues. The germline V gene has CDR1 MRHNA and CDR2 SNTAGT. Trimming removed 1 base at V and 7 bases at J, with 19 bases between. As DNA, the CDR3 is TGTGCCAGCAGTGACTTCTTTAGATGGAATGCCATTGAAGCTTTCTTT. Amino acid sequence: CASSDFFRWNAIEAFF.

Relative to its sample, this clone is medium-sized. This sequence joins TRBV20-1 and TRBJ2-7, with D perhaps TRBD1 or TRBD2 (5 bases each). Germline V lookup: CDR1 DFQATT, CDR2 SNEGSKA (reference sequence). Trimming cost V 6 bases and J 1 base, with 19 bases left between them. The CDR3 totals 15 residues. DNA of the CDR3: TGCAGTGCACCCAACCGAGCATGGGGGTCCTACGAGCAGTACTTC. This codes for CSAPNRAWGSYEQYF.

This clone appeared a few times. V usage is TRBV6-1 and J usage is TRBJ2-7; D gene unclear. V was trimmed by 2 bases and J by 1 base, leaving 9 bases between them. Germline V gene data show CDR1 as MNHNS and CDR2 as SASEGT. The CDR3 is made up of 14 amino acids. CDR3 protein: CASSEQAISYEQYF. The CDR3 coding sequence is TGTGCCAGCAGTGAACAGGCGATTTCCTACGAGCAGTACTTC.

This clone was counted between two and nine times. CDR3 sequence: CASSPTGGRTDTQYF. The CDR3 DNA is TGTGCCAGCAGCCCCACGGGAGGTAGGACAGATACGCAGTATTTT. This rearrangement joins TRBV12-3 or TRBV12-4 to TRBJ2-3, with TRBD2 identical over 7 bases. The length of the CDR3 is 15 residues. V gave up 6 bases and J gave up 3 bases; unmatched junction bases: 9.

This clone was picked up a small number of times. A single base separates this from a much larger clone, so it may be a read error. Here the CDR3 reads CATNDSKGEDPYEQYF. CDR3 nucleotide sequence: TGTGCCACCAATGATTCTAAAGGGGAAGATCCTTACGAGCAGTACTTC. The rearrangement joins TRBV24-1 to TRBJ2-7; D might be TRBD1 (5 bases). This CDR3 comprises 16 residues. The germline CDR1 and CDR2 sequences are KGHDR and SFDVKD.

The chain couples TRBV5-1 to TRBJ2-5, with TRBD2 matching 13 bases. The CDR3 runs 16 residues. Trimming cost V 4 bases and J 1 base; bases outside gene matches: 4. The germline V gene has CDR1 SGHRS and CDR2 YFSETQ. The CDR3 region is CASSPRLAGGQETQYF. The CDR3, as DNA: TGCGCCAGCAGCCCGCGACTAGCGGGGGGCCAAGAGACCCAGTACTTC.

This clone appeared many times. J is TRBJ2-1 and V is TRBV20-1; 8 positions agree with TRBD1. The CDR3 has 14 amino acids. The V segment lost 6 bases and the J segment 0 bases; nucleotides outside the gene matches: 4. CDR1 is DFQATT, CDR2 SNEGSKA, per germline (reference sequence). The CDR3 DNA reads as TGCAGTGCGTCTACAGGGGGCTCCTACAATGAGCAGTTCTTC. This sequence encodes CSASTGGSYNEQFF.

Only a few counts were recorded for this clone. V usage is TRBV27 and J usage is TRBJ2-3; a weak D match, TRBD2 (6 bases). The CDR3 totals 14 residues. Germline CDR1 is MNHEY and CDR2 is SMNVEV (reference sequence). V was shortened by 3 bases and J by 5 bases, with 12 bases between the two germline ends. The CDR3 region has the DNA TGTGCCAGCAGTTTCGGGAGTCGGCAAGATACGCAGTATTTT. Its protein product is CASSFGSRQDTQYF.

This sequence joins TRBV20-1 and TRBJ2-3, with 7 bases aligning to TRBD2. The germline gives CDR1 DFQATT, CDR2 SNEGSKA (reference sequence). This CDR3 is built from 13 residues. CDR3 nucleotide sequence: TGCAGCCATGGGGGGGGGAACACAGATACGCAGTATTTT. Translated, it gives CSHGGGNTDTQYF.

The table lists this clone with many counts. The sample has other DNA sequences that encode this CDR3 too. The chain joins TRBV29-1 to TRBJ1-1; D is possibly TRBD1 (5 bases). CDR1 and CDR2 from the germline V gene are SQVTM and ANQGSEA. V was shortened by 6 bases and J by 4 bases, with 18 bases between the two germline ends. The CDR3 contains 14 residues. For the CDR3, the DNA is TGCAGCGTCCACAGGTCAACCATCTTCACTGAAGCTTTCTTT. Residues: CSVHRSTIFTEAFF.

In its sample, this clone was seen many times. The genes are TRBV9 and TRBJ2-3, with D possibly being TRBD2 (6 bases). Between the trimmed V and J ends, which lost 1 base and 0 bases, there was a span of 9 bases. CDR3 size: 15 residues. Germline CDR1 reads SGDLS; CDR2 reads YYNGEE. CDR3 sequence: CASSVRAGSTDTQYF. In DNA, the CDR3 is TGTGCCAGCAGCGTAAGGGCGGGGAGCACAGATACGCAGTATTTT.

This clone was observed at least ten times. The rearrangement uses TRBV20-1 and TRBJ2-7, with D perhaps matching TRBD2 (7 bases). V was shortened by 1 base and J by 7 bases, with 23 bases between the two germline ends. The length of the CDR3 is 16 residues. Looked up from germline, CDR1 is DFQATT and CDR2 is SNEGSKA (reference sequence). As DNA, the CDR3 is TGCAGTGCTAGAGTCCGATTGGGGGAGGGGGTCGGGGAGCAGTACTTC. Residues: CSARVRLGEGVGEQYF.

The gene calls are TRBV7-4 and TRBJ2-7; TRBD1 aligns across 9 bases. Germline assignment: CDR1 SGHVT and CDR2 SQSDAQ. The length of the CDR3 is 16 residues. The V and J ends lost 0 bases and 4 bases, in that order; junction bases with no gene match: 7. The DNA of the CDR3 is TGTGCCAGCAGCTTAGCTCGGTTGGACAGGGGTTACGAGCAGTACTTC. Translating it yields CASSLARLDRGYEQYF.

The sample holds many counts of this clone. V is TRBV19 and J is TRBJ2-6; D is undetermined. Germline values: CDR1 LNHDA, CDR2 SQIVND (reference sequence). The CDR3 is made up of 13 amino acids. Trimming left V 3 bases short and J 3 bases short, with 3 bases between. CDR3 region: CASSIFGANVLTF. CDR3 DNA sequence: TGTGCCAGTAGTATTTTTGGGGCCAACGTCCTGACTTTC.